A selection of T cell receptor beta chains follows, all from one sample in a study of blood T cell repertoires in COVID-19. Sequencing used immunoSEQ multiplex PCR; TCRdb keeps in-frame clones, though not all of them. The sample holds about 160,000 clones; approximately 78% are singletons and the top ten take about 11%. The specimen was peripheral blood. The source of these receptors is a human donor in a cohort sampled during active COVID-19. CDR3s include the opening cysteine and the closing phenylalanine or tryptophan. D genes are given only for firm matches. The size of a clone is reported for some rows only, either as once, few or many, or as a class for expanded clones.

D gene	V gene	clone size	J gene	CDR3 protein	CDR3 DNA
TRBD1	TRBV5-4	.	TRBJ2-6	CASSLPRTGSGANVLTF	TGTGCCAGCAGCTTGCCAAGGACAGGCTCTGGGGCCAACGTCCTGACTTTC
TRBD2	TRBV9	many	TRBJ2-2	CASSVGGRSNTGELFF	TGTGCCAGCAGCGTAGGCGGGAGGTCCAACACCGGGGAGCTGTTTTTT
.	TRBV10-3	.	TRBJ1-3	CAISESGGDGNTIYF	TGTGCCATCAGTGAGTCAGGAGGGGACGGAAACACCATATATTTT
.	TRBV28	.	TRBJ2-7	CASSKAGAIHEQYF	TGTGCCAGCAGCAAAGCAGGGGCTATCCACGAGCAGTACTTC
TRBD2	TRBV9	.	TRBJ2-1	CASSSPQASGYNEQFF	TGTGCCAGCAGCTCTCCCCAGGCTAGCGGCTACAATGAGCAGTTCTTC
.	TRBV7-7	.	TRBJ2-5	CASSSSLQTQYF	TGTGCTAGCAGTTCCTCCCTCCAGACCCAGTACTTC
TRBD1	TRBV6-5	few	TRBJ1-5	CASSKQGAGNQPQHF	TGTGCCAGCAGCAAACAGGGGGCTGGCAATCAGCCCCAGCATTTT
.	TRBV27	.	TRBJ2-7	CASSPNRAPYEQYF	TGTGCCAGCAGTCCAAACAGGGCCCCCTACGAGCAGTACTTC
TRBD2	TRBV3-1/TRBV3-2	.	TRBJ2-1	CASSQEETSGGHSYNEQFF	TGTGCCAGCAGCCAAGAGGAGACTAGCGGGGGGCACTCCTACAATGAGCAGTTCTTC
TRBD1	TRBV19	.	TRBJ2-7	CASSEQGVASEQYF	TGTGCCAGTAGCGAACAGGGGGTAGCGAGCGAGCAGTACTTC
TRBD1	TRBV10-3	.	TRBJ2-3	CAIGGTGSPHTQYF	TGTGCCATCGGCGGGACAGGGTCACCCCATACGCAGTATTTT
.	TRBV7-9	.	TRBJ1-1	CASSHLRVGPEAFF	TGTGCCAGCAGCCACCTCAGGGTGGGTCCTGAAGCTTTCTTT
TRBD1	TRBV6-5	few	TRBJ1-2	CASGTGRDGGYTF	TGTGCCAGTGGGACAGGGCGGGACGGGGGCTACACCTTC
TRBD2	TRBV30	once	TRBJ2-7	CAWRGRATYEQYF	TGTGCCTGGAGGGGGAGGGCAACCTACGAGCAGTACTTC
.	TRBV11-3	.	TRBJ2-5	CASSQGRETQYF	TGTGCCAGCAGCCAGGGTCGGGAGACCCAGTACTTC
.	TRBV5-5	.	TRBJ2-5	CASSFSSETQYF	TGTGCCAGCAGCTTTTCGAGTGAGACCCAGTACTTC
TRBD2	TRBV9	.	TRBJ2-7	CASSPRTSGSSGEQYF	TGTGCCAGCAGCCCAAGGACTAGCGGGAGCTCCGGCGAGCAGTACTTC